The source of this T cell receptor beta chain is a study of T cells expressing NK-cell markers. As regards this clonotype: Its antigen is unknown.

Study observations and caveats: HCMV specificity of the expanded NKG2C+ T cell clones stayed unclear.

The CDR3 has 13 amino acids. UMIs were included in TCR beta cDNA generated by 5'RACE template switching. Each CDR3 protein gets one entry in TCRdb, which reprocessed the 5' RACE reads and gives no DNA. The listing records some 390,000 distinct CDR3 sequences. The sequence derives from a woman aged 45-60 years in good health. This chain links TRBV12-3 or TRBV12-4 with TRBJ2-3. Material for sequencing was blood T cells: a sorted CD56 or NKG2C T cell subset, CD4+ or CD8+ T cells, or bulk PBMC T cells (not recorded which). The CDR3: CAAAARDTDTQYF.